This T cell receptor beta chain was sequenced in a study of cytomegalovirus exposure and HLA in healthy donors. Overall study results and limits: Immune exposure information available was restricted to CMV serostatus. Most of the CMV-associated TCR beta chains (in a later analysis) appeared to be HLA-restricted.

CDR1 is LGHNA, CDR2 YSLEER, per germline. This CDR3 has 16 amino acids. The ends lost 4 bases at V and 6 bases at J; junction bases unmatched: 10. About this clone itself: Its antigen is not known.

PCR used 60 Vbeta primers and 13 Jbeta primers. TCRdb's copy holds only in-frame clones and misses some; the assay was immunoSEQ multiplex PCR. Among 150,000 to 200,000 clones, 78% were seen once, and the ten largest hold 1.4%. Source material: PBMCs. The chain has TRBV4-3 and TRBJ2-2; 8 bases agree with TRBD2. This clonotype was sampled from a male donor in good health and CMV-seronegative. The CDR3 is CASSPRMRGAPGELFF. The CDR3, as DNA: TGCGCCAGCAGCCCGCGGATGCGGGGGGCCCCCGGGGAGCTGTTTTTT.